The 31 T cell receptor beta chains presented below share a single source sample, sequenced in a study of PD-L1 blockade in urothelial cancer. TCRdb's table, derived via immunoSEQ multiplex PCR, lists solely in-frame clones and lacks some. The sample has about 21,000 clones, around 90% seen once. The sequencing used PBMCs, collected around atezolizumab (anti-PD-L1) treatment. All receptors come from a woman in her sixties or seventies with urothelial cancer.

The chain combines TRBV5-6 with TRBJ1-2, with 8 bases that match TRBD1. The trim removed 4 bases at V and 5 bases at J, leaving 7 bases unmatched. In germline, CDR1 is SGHDT, CDR2 YYEEEE. CDR3 length: 14 amino acids. The CDR3 DNA reads as TGTGCCAGCAGCGGGGGAACAGGGGGATATGGCTACACCTTC. Translating gives CASSGGTGGYGYTF.

This clone has a handful of counts. The DNA for the CDR3 is TGTGCCAGCAAGCGGGGTCCCCTCAATGAGCAGTTCTTC. Translation gives CASKRGPLNEQFF. This rearrangement joins TRBV7-2 to TRBJ2-1, with 7 nucleotides matching TRBD2. CDR1 and CDR2 (germline): SGHTA, FQGNSA. This CDR3 is 13 amino acids long. After removal of 7 bases from V and 6 bases from J, the junction contained 6 bases not matched to a gene.

The rearrangement joins TRBV5-1 to TRBJ2-5, with 9 bases that match TRBD1. CDR1 and CDR2 (germline): SGHRS, YFSETQ. V lost 1 base, J lost 1 base, and 8 bases stayed unmatched. The CDR3 sequence is 17 residues long. The CDR3, as DNA: TGCGCCAGCAGCTTGAATCTGCGGACAGGGGCCCAAGAGACCCAGTACTTC. Its protein product is CASSLNLRTGAQETQYF.

This chain uses TRBV27 with TRBJ2-5; D not resolved. Trimming shortened V by 3 bases and J by 5 bases, and 4 bases separated the two germline ends. CDR3 length equals 11 residues. Germline V lookup: CDR1 MNHEY, CDR2 SMNVEV (reference sequence). This chain's CDR3 is CASSFQETQYF. DNA of the CDR3: TGTGCCAGCAGTTTCCAGGAGACCCAGTACTTC.

This chain links TRBV19 with TRBJ2-7, with TRBD2 identical over 15 bases. Germline CDR1 is LNHDA and CDR2 is SQIVND (reference sequence). J gave up 7 bases and V 5 bases, and 9 bases lay outside the gene matches. This CDR3 contains 16 residues. The CDR3 protein is CASSVGLAGGFREQYF. The CDR3 region has the DNA TGTGCCAGTAGTGTTGGACTAGCGGGAGGGTTCAGGGAGCAGTACTTC.

This clone is a singleton in its sample. The chain combines TRBV2 with TRBJ2-1; D unclear. Germline V gene sequence: CDR1 SNHLY, CDR2 FYNNEI. V dropped 8 bases and J dropped 3 bases, with 14 bases sitting between them. This CDR3 has 14 residues. The CDR3 protein is CASLGPLHYNEQFF. In DNA form, the CDR3 reads TGTGCCAGCCTGGGCCCCTTACACTACAATGAGCAGTTCTTC.

This clone was counted once. This chain joins TRBV11-2 and TRBJ2-2; TRBD2 aligns across 8 bases. V lost 1 base, J lost 2 bases, and 6 bases stayed unmatched. The CDR3 has 17 amino acids. Germline CDR1 SGHAT, CDR2 FQNNGV. The CDR3 region is CASSLVVGRGNTGELFF. DNA for the CDR3: TGTGCCAGCAGCTTAGTGGTCGGGAGGGGTAACACCGGGGAGCTGTTTTTT. The variable domain in full, completed from reference TRBV11-2 and TRBJ2-2, reads EAGVAQSPRYKIIEKRQSVAFWCNPISGHATLYWYQQILGQGPKLLIQFQNNGVVDDSQLPKDRFSAERLKGVDSTLKIQPAKLEDSAVYLCASSLVVGRGNTGELFFGEGSRLTVL.

This rearrangement joins TRBV6-5 to TRBJ1-1; 7 bases match TRBD1. The CDR3 covers 14 residues. J was trimmed by 0 bases and V by 4 bases; bases with no gene match: 2. Germline CDR1 is MNHEY and CDR2 is SVGAGI. CDR3 sequence: CASSLQGMNTEAFF. As DNA, the CDR3 is TGTGCCAGCAGTTTACAGGGGATGAACACTGAAGCTTTCTTT.

The chain has TRBV4-1 and TRBJ2-3; 12 bases line up with TRBD2. The V and J ends lost 4 bases and 0 bases, in that order; junction bases with no gene match: 11. The CDR3 is made up of 19 amino acids. Germline values: CDR1 MGHRA, CDR2 YSYEKL. For the CDR3, the DNA is TGCGCCAGCAGCCCTAGCGGGAGGGCCCGTTTCTCTAGCACAGATACGCAGTATTTT. Translated, it gives CASSPSGRARFSSTDTQYF.

The chain joins TRBV5-5 to TRBJ1-5, with a tentative D call TRBD1 (5 bases). Trimming cost V 4 bases and J 3 bases, with 14 bases left between them. Per the germline V gene, CDR1 is SGHKS and CDR2 is YYEKEE (reference sequence). The CDR3 consists of 15 residues. CDR3 sequence reads: CASSPLGRSNQPQHF. In nucleotides, the CDR3 is TGTGCCAGCAGCCCCCTGGGGCGGTCCAATCAGCCCCAGCATTTT.

The J gene is TRBJ1-2, the V gene TRBV10-3, with 7 nucleotides matching TRBD1. V trimming: 11 bases; J trimming: 7 bases; junction bases outside the gene matches: 13. Germline V gives CDR1 ENHRY, CDR2 SYGVKD. This CDR3 comprises 13 residues. The CDR3 DNA reads as TGTGCCGCAGGGTCGACAGGGTCCGGTGGCTACACCTTC. This sequence encodes CAAGSTGSGGYTF.

The chain uses TRBV18 and TRBJ2-7; a weak D match, TRBD2 (7 bases). The V end lost 8 bases, the J end lost 4 bases, and 24 bases lay between the germline ends. The CDR3 is 16 residues long. Germline V gene data show CDR1 as KGHSH and CDR2 as LQKENI. CDR3 coding DNA: TGTGCCAGCCAACGGGGCGGTACGGAGGGGGGGTACGAGCAGTACTTC. It yields the protein CASQRGGTEGGYEQYF.

This chain connects TRBV27 to TRBJ1-2, with D possibly TRBD1 on 5 matching bases. Looked up from germline, CDR1 is MNHEY and CDR2 is SMNVEV (reference sequence). This CDR3 region has 13 residues. The V end was cut by 2 bases, the J end by 4 bases, with 8 bases between. CDR3 in DNA: TGTGCCAGCAGTTTAGGGCAGGGCTATGGCTACACCTTC. This sequence encodes CASSLGQGYGYTF.

Judged by abundance, this clone is medium-sized. The J gene is TRBJ2-7, the V gene TRBV6-1, with 11 bases identical to TRBD1. This CDR3 region has 15 residues. With 8 bases clipped from V and 0 bases from J, the junction kept 6 bases outside the gene matches. Germline CDR1 reads MNHNS; CDR2 reads SASEGT. Written as DNA, the CDR3 is TGTGCCAGCCGGACAGGGGGCTCAAGCTCCTACGAGCAGTACTTC. It specifies CASRTGGSSSYEQYF.

This clone occurred once. The rearrangement links TRBV5-1 to TRBJ2-7; 14 bases align to TRBD2. Trimming at V came to 4 bases and at J to 4 bases, leaving 10 bases not matched to a gene. CDR3 length: 17 residues. Per the germline V gene, CDR1 is SGHRS and CDR2 is YFSETQ. The CDR3 bases are TGCGCCAGCAGCCCGAAGACTAGCGGGAGGGCGAGGTACGAGCAGTACTTC. Its protein is CASSPKTSGRARYEQYF.

The chain carries TRBV7-9 and TRBJ2-3; D not certain. The germline V gene encodes CDR1 SEHNR and CDR2 FQNEAQ (reference sequence). Trimming removed 3 bases at V and 2 bases at J, with 24 bases between. CDR3 size: 19 residues. The DNA of the CDR3 is TGTGCCAGCAGCTTCGTGGGTTGGCGGCCCGAAGTAAACACAGATACGCAGTATTTT. It is translated as CASSFVGWRPEVNTDTQYF.

J is TRBJ1-2 and V is TRBV9; TRBD1 aligns across 9 bases. This CDR3 contains 14 residues. Germline lookup yields CDR1 SGDLS and CDR2 YYNGEE. V lost 4 bases and J lost 8; bases outside the gene matches: 9. The CDR3 DNA follows: TGTGCCAGCAGCCGGGAACAGGGGGCCAGAGGCTACACCTTC. This gives the protein CASSREQGARGYTF.

J is TRBJ2-7 and V is TRBV5-6, with 9 bases identical to TRBD1. Germline V gene data show CDR1 as SGHDT and CDR2 as YYEEEE. Trimming removed 3 bases from V and 4 bases from J; junction bases left unmatched: 11. The CDR3 contains 16 residues. In nucleotides, the CDR3 is TGTGCCAGCAGCTGGCCTGCGGGACAGGGAATTTACGAGCAGTACTTC. Protein product: CASSWPAGQGIYEQYF.

CDR3 nucleotide sequence: TGTGCCAGCAGCGTAGCTCCTAGAAACGAGCAGTACTTC. Translated: CASSVAPRNEQYF. The chain joins TRBV9 to TRBJ2-7; no clear D. In germline, CDR1 is SGDLS, CDR2 YYNGEE. V lost 0 bases and J lost 5, with 9 bases in between. The CDR3 has 13 amino acids.

The J gene is TRBJ2-3, the V gene TRBV7-9; weak D call: TRBD2 (5 bases). The V gene's germline CDR1 is SEHNR and CDR2 FQNEAQ (reference sequence). The ends were cut back, 5 bases at V and 2 bases at J, with 11 bases in the middle. This CDR3 region has 14 residues. The CDR3 sequence: CASSRSGYTDTQYF. DNA of the CDR3: TGTGCCAGCAGCCGAAGCGGCTACACAGATACGCAGTATTTT.

The chain has TRBV9 and TRBJ1-1; D remains ambiguous. V dropped 3 bases and J dropped 5 bases, with 11 bases sitting between them. In germline, CDR1 is SGDLS, CDR2 YYNGEE. This CDR3 region has 13 residues. The CDR3 region has the DNA TGTGCCAGCAGCGCCGGAGCGGGGACTGAAGCTTTCTTT. It specifies CASSAGAGTEAFF.

The rearrangement uses TRBV28 and TRBJ2-3; 8 bases agree with TRBD2. Looked up from germline, CDR1 is MDHEN and CDR2 is SYDVKM. Trimming cost V 1 base and J 3 bases; bases outside gene matches: 9. The length of the CDR3 is 17 residues. CDR3 in amino acids: CASSLSGLGRVTDTQYF. The CDR3 nucleotides are TGTGCCAGCAGTTTATCGGGACTAGGAAGGGTAACAGATACGCAGTATTTT.

The CDR3 bases are TGTGCCAGCAGCTCATCCCTAGGGGGGGAAGGCTACACCTTC. Its translation is CASSSSLGGEGYTF. This rearrangement joins TRBV7-6 to TRBJ1-2; the D gene is possibly TRBD1 (6 bases). V was cut by 4 bases and J by 8 bases, with 17 bases left in between. Per germline, CDR1 SGHVS and CDR2 FNYEAQ. The CDR3 has 14 residues.

The V gene is TRBV7-9, the J gene TRBJ2-7; possible D gene TRBD1, 6 bases. Trimming took 2 bases from V and 3 from J, leaving 8 bases between them. Germline loops: CDR1 SEHNR, CDR2 FQNEAQ (reference sequence). CDR3 length: 13 amino acids. The CDR3 sequence is CASSLIGGYEQYF. The CDR3 coding sequence is TGTGCCAGCAGCTTAATAGGGGGCTACGAGCAGTACTTC.

The gene calls are TRBV18 and TRBJ1-1, with unresolved D. The germline V and J ends were trimmed by 2 bases and 1 base, with 11 bases remaining between them. CDR3 length: 15 residues. From germline, CDR1 is KGHSH and CDR2 LQKENI. Written as DNA, the CDR3 is TGTGCCAGCTCACCAGGTAGCCTGAGGAACACTGAAGCTTTCTTT. It specifies CASSPGSLRNTEAFF.

The gene calls are TRBV11-2 and TRBJ2-3; tentative D call: TRBD2 (5 bases). This CDR3 is built from 12 residues. Trimming shortened V by 4 bases and J by 6 bases, and 8 bases separated the two germline ends. CDR1 is SGHAT, CDR2 FQNNGV, per germline. CDR3 sequence: CASSSRGDTQYF. The CDR3 region has the DNA TGTGCCAGCAGCTCAAGAGGGGATACGCAGTATTTT.

This sequence joins TRBV19 and TRBJ2-7; D is perhaps TRBD2 (5 bases). Trimming stripped 5 bases from V and 1 base from J, with 15 bases between. Germline CDR1 is LNHDA and CDR2 is SQIVND (reference sequence). The CDR3 covers 15 residues. The CDR3 is CASSAQDSPSYEQYF. CDR3 DNA: TGTGCCAGTAGTGCCCAGGACTCACCATCCTACGAGCAGTACTTC.

This clone was seen a single time. The chain recombines TRBV6-5 with TRBJ2-7; TRBD2 aligns across 7 bases. With V trimmed by 10 bases and J by 3 bases, 12 bases remained unmatched. The CDR3 sequence is 14 residues long. From germline, CDR1 is MNHEY and CDR2 SVGAGI. The CDR3 DNA reads TGTGCCACCTCCCGCGGGAGAACAGACTACGAGCAGTACTTC. This gives the protein CATSRGRTDYEQYF.

This chain uses TRBV11-2 with TRBJ2-1, with TRBD1 matching over 9 bases. Per germline, CDR1 SGHAT and CDR2 FQNNGV. This CDR3 has 15 amino acids. V lost 6 bases, J lost 8 bases, and 11 bases stayed unmatched. The DNA for the CDR3 is TGTGCCAGCAGTTGGGGACAGGGTGGCATCGATGAGCAGTTCTTC. Amino acids: CASSWGQGGIDEQFF.

The chain uses TRBV19 and TRBJ2-7; 8 bases line up with TRBD2. Trimming cost V 6 bases and J 7 bases; bases outside gene matches: 17. CDR1 and CDR2 (germline): LNHDA, SQIVND (reference sequence). CDR3 size: 16 residues. CDR3 sequence reads: CASSPPRGGGLREQYF. The CDR3, as DNA: TGTGCCAGTAGCCCCCCTCGGGGGGGCGGCCTAAGAGAGCAGTACTTC.

The gene calls are TRBV7-9 and TRBJ2-7, with TRBD1 matching 9 bases. CDR3 length equals 15 residues. Germline V CDR1 and CDR2: SEHNR, FQNEAQ (reference sequence). The V segment lost 5 bases and the J segment 9 bases; nucleotides outside the gene matches: 14. CDR3 loop: CASSPIGQGQDGQYF. The CDR3 nucleotides are TGTGCCAGCAGCCCAATCGGACAGGGGCAGGATGGGCAGTACTTC.